The clone carrying this T cell receptor (beta chain) has only one observation. This record comes from a study of T cell responses to AZD1222 COVID-19 vaccine. The repertoire was sequenced with immunoSEQ multiplex PCR; TCRdb's copy has only in-frame clones and lacks some. The table shows some 170,000 clones, with just over 90% occurring only once. Looked up from germline, CDR1 is LGHDT and CDR2 is YNNKEL (reference sequence). After removal of 4 bases from V and 2 bases from J, the junction contained 2 bases not matched to a gene. The CDR3 runs 15 residues. Some second doses came at about 4 weeks and others at about 12 weeks; these were pooled.

Sample: peripheral blood, taken 28 days after the second AZD1222 dose. The clonotype originates from an adult who received the AZD1222 COVID-19 vaccine. The chain combines TRBV3-1 (or the pseudogene TRBV3-2) with TRBJ2-1; 10 bases line up with TRBD2. The CDR3: CASSRTSGAYNEQFF. CDR3 nucleotides: TGTGCCAGCAGCCGGACTAGCGGAGCCTACAATGAGCAGTTCTTC.